Listed below are T cell receptor beta chains from one sample, sequenced in a study of CD8+ T cells in alopecia areata. Profiled with immunoSEQ multiplex PCR; TCRdb holds only in-frame clones, not every one. The data hold some 190,000 clones, with around 51% observed a single time. The sample in question was CD8+ T cells sorted from blood, obtained between weeks 51 and 52, from a patient treated with tofacitinib. These receptors all stem from a human donor with alopecia areata. Each CDR3 is given with its conserved first and last residue. The D gene is left open where the match is weak. Clone size, where shown, is once, few, many, or a class for clones that have expanded.

D gene,J gene,V gene,clone size,CDR3 protein,CDR3 DNA
-,TRBJ1-1,TRBV13,few,CASSLSADNSMNTEAFF,TGTGCCAGCAGCTTGTCGGCAGATAACTCGATGAACACTGAAGCTTTCTTT
-,TRBJ1-1,TRBV7-9,-,CASRHYANTEAFF,TGTGCCAGCAGACATTATGCGAACACTGAAGCTTTCTTT
TRBD2,TRBJ2-3,TRBV19,few,CASSVTSGTSTDTQYF,TGTGCCAGTAGTGTGACTAGCGGGACTAGCACAGATACGCAGTATTTT
-,TRBJ2-2,TRBV27,-,CASTLLAGGELFF,TGTGCCAGCACCCTACTAGCCGGCGGGGAGCTGTTTTTT
-,TRBJ1-6,TRBV19,-,CASSIRDHNSPLHF,TGTGCCAGTAGTATCAGGGACCATAATTCACCCCTCCACTTT
-,TRBJ2-3,TRBV7-8,-,CASSLDPHGDTQYF,TGTGCCAGCAGCTTAGATCCTCATGGGGATACGCAGTATTTT
-,TRBJ2-3,TRBV6-5,few,CASSQGHTQYF,TGTGCCAGCAGCCAGGGCCATACGCAGTATTTT
TRBD1,TRBJ1-2,TRBV29-1,-,CSVEFWGDRGYGYTF,TGCAGCGTTGAGTTTTGGGGGGACAGGGGCTATGGCTACACCTTC
-,TRBJ1-1,TRBV7-2,-,CASSISPDGEAFF,TGTGCCAGCAGCATATCCCCGGACGGTGAAGCTTTCTTT
TRBD2,TRBJ2-3,TRBV10-3,few,CAITGLATDTQYF,TGTGCCATCACCGGACTAGCAACAGATACGCAGTATTTT
-,TRBJ2-7,TRBV6-5,few,CASSSHQGNPYEQYF,TGTGCCAGCAGTAGCCATCAGGGGAACCCCTACGAGCAGTACTTC
-,TRBJ2-7,TRBV7-9,-,CASSIRPMEQYF,TGTGCCAGCAGCATTAGACCGATGGAGCAGTACTTC
-,TRBJ1-1,TRBV4-2,-,CASSQDMVDTEAFF,TGTGCCAGCAGCCAAGATATGGTTGACACTGAAGCTTTCTTT
TRBD1,TRBJ1-5,TRBV5-1,-,CASSSGTGGGQPQHF,TGCGCCAGCAGCTCCGGGACAGGGGGCGGTCAGCCCCAGCATTTT
-,TRBJ2-1,TRBV4-2,-,CASSQVPRGNEQFF,TGTGCCAGCAGCCAAGTACCTCGCGGGAATGAGCAGTTCTTC
-,TRBJ2-5,TRBV29-1,-,CSVPSGETQYF,TGCAGCGTTCCCTCCGGGGAGACCCAGTACTTC
TRBD1,TRBJ2-1,TRBV6-5,-,CASSSGTGGFYNEQFF,TGTGCCAGCAGTTCCGGGACAGGGGGCTTCTACAATGAGCAGTTCTTC
TRBD2,TRBJ2-1,TRBV27,-,CASSLMSGGALNEQFF,TGTGCCAGCAGTCTGATGAGCGGGGGGGCGCTGAATGAGCAGTTCTTC
-,TRBJ2-7,TRBV5-6,-,CASSPGRLAKYF,TGTGCCAGCAGCCCCGGGCGACTGGCAAAGTACTTC
TRBD1,TRBJ2-7,TRBV7-8,-,CASSLRQGGSYEQYF,TGTGCCAGCAGCTTAAGACAGGGCGGCTCCTACGAGCAGTACTTC
TRBD1,TRBJ1-1,TRBV27,-,CASSLQGANTEAFF,TGTGCCAGCAGTTTACAGGGGGCGAACACTGAAGCTTTCTTT
-,TRBJ1-3,TRBV14,few,CATGRSGNTIYF,TGTGCCACAGGCAGGTCTGGAAACACCATATATTTT